These 9 T cell receptor beta chains originate from one sample sequenced in a study of human T cells and chemical hapten exposure. Unique molecular identifiers were linked by the library to individual cDNA molecules. TCRdb passed the reads through MiXCR, listing each CDR3 protein once. The sample consists of 120,000 or so distinct CDR3 sequences, approximately 9% of them appearing once. Unfractionated whole blood was the source of the extracted total RNA. The sample taken for sequencing was whole blood. Source of these receptors: a human donor in good health. Some clones in this sample may be carry-over from other donors' samples.

This clonotype was observed a handful of times. DNA of the CDR3: TGTGCCAGCTCACCTCTGGACAGCGAGGGCTACACCTTC. It is translated as CASSPLDSEGYTF. The V and J genes are TRBV18 and TRBJ1-2, with D maybe TRBD1 (6 bases). V lost 3 bases and J lost 8, with 13 bases in between. CDR3 length equals 13 residues. Germline loops: CDR1 KGHSH, CDR2 LQKENI.

The chain carries TRBV10-3 and TRBJ2-3, with no clear D. Germline V gene data show CDR1 as ENHRY and CDR2 as SYGVKD. The V end lost 6 bases, the J end lost 6 bases, and 10 bases lay between the germline ends. There are 12 residues in the CDR3. The CDR3 loop is CAIRRESDTQYF. CDR3 bases: TGTGCCATCAGGAGAGAGTCGGATACGCAGTATTTT.

In its sample, this clonotype was seen a few times. The chain couples TRBV25-1 to TRBJ2-3; D is possibly TRBD2 (5 bases). The ends were cut back, 6 bases at V and 6 bases at J, with 10 bases in the middle. This CDR3 spans 12 amino acids. CDR1 is MGHDK and CDR2 is SYGVNS in the germline V gene. The CDR3 loop reads CASRVGLDTQYF. The CDR3 DNA sequence: TGTGCCAGCAGGGTAGGACTGGATACGCAGTATTTT.

This clonotype has just a few counts. The chain employs TRBV27 and TRBJ2-1; TRBD1 is a possible D gene (6 bases). V was pared by 5 bases and J by 9 bases, with 20 bases between. Germline-derived CDR1 and CDR2 are MNHEY and SMNVEV (reference sequence). This CDR3 spans 15 amino acids. In DNA, the CDR3 is TGTGCCAGCAGTCCCATGATGACAGGACAGTCTGAGCAGTTCTTC. It codes for CASSPMMTGQSEQFF.

This clonotype was counted between two and nine times. CDR3 DNA: TGTGCCAGCAGCCTGAGTACGGGGGGTATTTGGGACACTGAAGCTTTCTTT. Translated, it gives CASSLSTGGIWDTEAFF. The rearrangement uses TRBV5-5 and TRBJ1-1; D perhaps matches TRBD1 (5 bases). V shed 4 bases and J shed 3 bases, with 22 bases lying between them. The CDR3 runs 17 residues. Germline-derived CDR1 and CDR2 are SGHKS and YYEKEE (reference sequence).

This clonotype was picked up a small number of times. This chain joins TRBV2 and TRBJ2-1; TRBD1 agrees at 7 bases. V lost 10 bases, J lost 2 bases, and 11 bases stayed unmatched. CDR1 and CDR2 (germline): SNHLY, FYNNEI. The CDR3 runs 15 residues. CDR3 protein: CATKDDRATYNEQFF. The CDR3, as DNA: TGTGCCACCAAAGACGACAGGGCCACCTACAATGAGCAGTTCTTC. Full variable domain (rest looked up from reference TRBV2 and TRBJ2-1): EPEVTQTPSHQVTQMGQEVILRCVPISNHLYFYWYRQILGQKVEFLVSFYNNEISEKSEIFDDQFSVERPDGSNFTLKIRSTKLEDSAMYFCATKDDRATYNEQFFGPGTRLTVL.

V and J are TRBV10-3 and TRBJ2-1; D not resolved. This CDR3 is 12 amino acids long. Per germline, CDR1 ENHRY and CDR2 SYGVKD. Trimming left V 4 bases short and J 7 bases short, with 8 bases between. CDR3 sequence (DNA): TGTGCCATCAGTGCCCTGGGAAATGAGCAGTTCTTC. Its protein product is CAISALGNEQFF.

The V call is TRBV7-2, the J call TRBJ2-3; no definite D call. Between the trimmed V and J ends, which lost 1 base and 1 base, there was a span of 9 bases. Looked up from germline, CDR1 is SGHTA and CDR2 is FQGNSA. This CDR3 spans 15 amino acids. CDR3: CASSLVGDGTDTQYF. In DNA form, the CDR3 reads TGTGCCAGCAGCTTAGTCGGCGATGGCACAGATACGCAGTATTTT.

This clonotype was observed a handful of times. This chain joins TRBV5-1 and TRBJ1-1, with D hard to call. The germline gives CDR1 SGHRS, CDR2 YFSETQ. This CDR3 has 15 amino acids. V gave up 5 bases and J gave up 1 base, with 15 bases separating them. CDR3 loop: CASSREGRTNTEAFF. The CDR3 DNA reads TGCGCCAGCAGTCGGGAAGGGAGGACGAACACTGAAGCTTTCTTT.